This TCR beta chain was obtained from a study of lymphopenia after photon versus proton radiotherapy. Study findings and constraints: Post-nadir TCR diversity decline inversely tracked overall survival among those who died. Only patients who died were analyzed for survival; proton advantage is unproven. After the lymphocyte nadir, photon-treated repertoires showed oligoclonal expansion, especially of CD8+ Temra cells. Relative stability marked proton patients; photon patients lost diversity and naive cells.

V was trimmed by 6 bases and J by 5 bases, leaving 17 bases between them. The germline V gene encodes CDR1 MNHEY and CDR2 SVGAGI. The CDR3 spans 14 residues. To note about this clone: Its antigen is unidentified.

The data were produced by immunoSEQ multiplex PCR, yet TCRdb's version contains in-frame clones alone and is incomplete. The table has some 27,000 clones, just under 90% seen once; the top ten hold roughly 48%. The TCR sequence derives from a woman in her fifties or sixties with cholangiocarcinoma. Some clones in this sample may be carry-over from other donors' samples. The chain recombines TRBV6-5 with TRBJ2-7; the D gene is possibly TRBD1 (8 bases). Sample: peripheral blood, taken from a patient treated with proton-based radiotherapy. The CDR3 nucleotides read TGTGCCAGCAGCCGTCCACAGGGGGGGCACGAGCAGTACTTC. Translated: CASSRPQGGHEQYF.